The entry below gives a single TCR beta chain sequence along with its context. The data were taken from a study of control samples from healthy donors and cancer patients. Sequencing was performed with immunoSEQ multiplex PCR; in TCRdb, only in-frame clones are kept and a portion is missing. The data contain tens of thousands of clones, roughly 90% of them singletons. The length of the CDR3 is 14 residues. Losses at the gene ends were 10 bases for V and 7 bases for J; bases not matched to a gene: 10. The germline V gene has CDR1 MNHEY and CDR2 SVGAGI. This TCR came from a woman between 65 and 79 years old in good health. The chain uses TRBV6-5 and TRBJ1-6; 7 nucleotides match TRBD1. Material for sequencing was blood. For the CDR3, the DNA is TGTGCCACAACAACCACAGGGGACAATTCACCCCTCCACTTT. It translates to CATTTTGDNSPLHF.